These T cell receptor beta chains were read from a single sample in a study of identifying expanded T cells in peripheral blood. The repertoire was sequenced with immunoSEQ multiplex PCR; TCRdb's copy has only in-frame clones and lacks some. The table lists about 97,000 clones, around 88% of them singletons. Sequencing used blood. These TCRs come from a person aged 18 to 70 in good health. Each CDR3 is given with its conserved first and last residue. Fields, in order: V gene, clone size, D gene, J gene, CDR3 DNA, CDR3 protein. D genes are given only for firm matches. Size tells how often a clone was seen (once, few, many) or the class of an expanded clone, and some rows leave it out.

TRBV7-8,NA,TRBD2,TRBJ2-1,TGTGCCAGCAGCTCTAGATCGACTAGCGGGGGAAAGTGGAATGAGCAGTTCTTC,CASSSRSTSGGKWNEQFF
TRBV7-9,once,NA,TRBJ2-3,TGTGCCAGCAGCTTGTTAATGGGGGGCGGCACAGATACGCAGTATTTT,CASSLLMGGGTDTQYF
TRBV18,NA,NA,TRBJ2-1,TGTGCCAGCTCACAAGTCAGTGGGGTGGCCTACAATGAGCAGTTCTTC,CASSQVSGVAYNEQFF
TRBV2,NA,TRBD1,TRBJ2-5,TGTGCCAGCAGCCAAGGGACAGTACAAGAGACCCAGTACTTC,CASSQGTVQETQYF
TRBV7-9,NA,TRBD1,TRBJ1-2,TGTGCCAGCAGCAGGGGGCACGGCTACACCTTC,CASSRGHGYTF
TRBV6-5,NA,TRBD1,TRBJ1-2,TGTGCCAGCAGTTTCGCACCGGGACAGGGGGCGGATGGCTACACCTTC,CASSFAPGQGADGYTF
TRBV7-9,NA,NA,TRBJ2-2,TGTGCCAGCAGCTTAGTGGGATTTACCGGGGAGCTGTTTTTT,CASSLVGFTGELFF
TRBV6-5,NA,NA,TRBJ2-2,TGTGCCAGCAGTTTAGGGGGACTGGGCACCGGGGAGCTGTTTTTT,CASSLGGLGTGELFF
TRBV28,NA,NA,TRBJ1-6,TGTGCCAGCAGTTTAGGGGCCATTCTGAATTCACCCCTCCACTTT,CASSLGAILNSPLHF
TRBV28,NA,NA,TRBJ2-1,TGTGCCAGCTCCTTGGGCGGGACCTACAATGAGCAGTTCTTC,CASSLGGTYNEQFF
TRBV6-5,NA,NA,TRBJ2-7,TGTGCCAGCAGTTACTCGGGTGGAGGCTACGAGCAGTACTTC,CASSYSGGGYEQYF
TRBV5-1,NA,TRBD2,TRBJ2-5,TGCGCCAGCAGCTTTCAGAGCGGGGGACAAGAGACCCAGTACTTC,CASSFQSGGQETQYF
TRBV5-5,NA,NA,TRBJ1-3,TGTGCCAGCAGCTTGGCCCTAGGGCGGATCTCTGGAAACACCATATATTTT,CASSLALGRISGNTIYF
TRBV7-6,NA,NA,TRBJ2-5,TGTGCCAGCAGCTTAGATTTGGAGACCCAGTACTTC,CASSLDLETQYF
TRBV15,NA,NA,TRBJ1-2,TGTGCCACCAGCAGAGATAGAGGGTATGGCTACACCTTC,CATSRDRGYGYTF
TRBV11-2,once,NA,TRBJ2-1,TGTGCCAGCGATTTAGGGAATGAGCAGTTCTTC,CASDLGNEQFF
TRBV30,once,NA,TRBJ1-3,TGTGCCTGGAGTGTGGCGGTCACCATATATTTT,CAWSVAVTIYF
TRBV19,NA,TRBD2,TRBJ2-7,TGTGCCAGTAGTCGGGCTAGCGGGGGTGATCCCTCCTACGAGCAGTACTTC,CASSRASGGDPSYEQYF
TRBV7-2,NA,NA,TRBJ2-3,TGTGCCAGCAGCTTAGAGAGACGGGCGGCTGATACGCAGTATTTT,CASSLERRAADTQYF
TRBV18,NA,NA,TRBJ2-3,TGTGCCAGCTCACCCCGGGACGGGAGCACAGATACGCAGTATTTT,CASSPRDGSTDTQYF
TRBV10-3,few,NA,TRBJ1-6,TGTGCCATCAGTGAGTCGAATTCACCCCTCCACTTT,CAISESNSPLHF
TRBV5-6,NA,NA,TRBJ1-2,TGTGCCAGCAGCTTGGTGCGGGGAAGTAGGCCTAACTATGGCTACACCTTC,CASSLVRGSRPNYGYTF
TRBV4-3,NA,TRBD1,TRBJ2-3,TGCGCCAGCAGCCAGGAGGGACAGGGAAGCACAGATACGCAGTATTTT,CASSQEGQGSTDTQYF
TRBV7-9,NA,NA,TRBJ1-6,TGTGCCAGCAGCTTAGGGAGAGATGAGACAGCCTACTTT,CASSLGRDETAYF
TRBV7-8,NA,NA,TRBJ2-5,TGTGCCAGCAGCGCAGCCGGGATGCAAGAGACCCAGTACTTC,CASSAAGMQETQYF
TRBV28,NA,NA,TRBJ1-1,TGTGCCAGCAGTATCGACGGGCAGAACACTGAAGCTTTCTTT,CASSIDGQNTEAFF
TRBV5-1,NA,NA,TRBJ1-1,TGCGCCAGCAGCTTGTTCCATGTGGGAGCCACTGAAGCTTTCTTT,CASSLFHVGATEAFF
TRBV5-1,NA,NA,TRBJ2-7,TGCGCCAGCAGCTTAGGAGGGGCGTTAGGCTCCTACGAGCAGTACTTC,CASSLGGALGSYEQYF
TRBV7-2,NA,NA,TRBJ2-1,TGTGCCAGCAGCTTAGCGCCTTACAATGAGCAGTTCTTC,CASSLAPYNEQFF
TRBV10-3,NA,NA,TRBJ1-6,TGTGCCATCAGTGAGGGGAATTATAATTCACCCCTCCACTTT,CAISEGNYNSPLHF
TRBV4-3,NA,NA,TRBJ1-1,TGCGCCAGCAGCCAAGAAGCACCGCGGGGAGCCTCGGGGGCTGAAGCTTTCTTT,CASSQEAPRGASGAEAFF
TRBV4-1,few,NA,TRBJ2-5,TGCGCCAGCAGCCACTCCGGGGGGCAGGGGGAGACCCAGTACTTC,CASSHSGGQGETQYF
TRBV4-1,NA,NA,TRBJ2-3,TGCGCCAGCAGCCAAGATCTTCGGGGGCCACGGGCCACAGATACGCAGTATTTT,CASSQDLRGPRATDTQYF
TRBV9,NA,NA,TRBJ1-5,TGTGCCAGCAGTCGGACTAGCGGCAATCAGCCCCAGCATTTT,CASSRTSGNQPQHF
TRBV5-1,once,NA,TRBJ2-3,TGCGCCAGCAGCCGGGGCCTCGACCGGGGGTATACGCAGTATTTT,CASSRGLDRGYTQYF
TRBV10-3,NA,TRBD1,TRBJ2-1,TGTGCCCTAAGATCCGGGACAGGAGCCCCGTGGAGAAAGTTCTTC,CALRSGTGAPWRKFF
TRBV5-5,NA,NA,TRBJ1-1,TGTGCCAGCATTCTGGGACGGATGAACACTGAAGCTTTCTTT,CASILGRMNTEAFF